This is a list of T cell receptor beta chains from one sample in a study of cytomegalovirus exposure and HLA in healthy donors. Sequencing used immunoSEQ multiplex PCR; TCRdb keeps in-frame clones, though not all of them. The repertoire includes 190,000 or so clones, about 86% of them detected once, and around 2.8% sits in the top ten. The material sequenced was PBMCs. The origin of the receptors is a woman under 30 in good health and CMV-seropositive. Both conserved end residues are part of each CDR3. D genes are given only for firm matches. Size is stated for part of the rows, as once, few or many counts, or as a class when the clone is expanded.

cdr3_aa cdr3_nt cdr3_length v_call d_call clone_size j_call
CASSILRGGYTF TGTGCCAGTAGTATCCTCCGAGGCGGCTACACCTTC 12 TRBV19 - once TRBJ1-2
CASTPNPQETQYF TGTGCCAGCACCCCTAACCCCCAAGAGACCCAGTACTTC 13 TRBV2 - - TRBJ2-5
CASSPETEAFF TGTGCCAGCTCACCCGAGACTGAAGCTTTCTTT 11 TRBV18 - - TRBJ1-1
CASSLVGGGPDEQYF TGCGCCAGCAGCTTGGTGGGCGGGGGACCTGACGAGCAGTACTTC 15 TRBV5-1 TRBD2 - TRBJ2-7
CASSQGQGLSYEQYF TGTGCCAGCAGCCAGGGACAGGGGCTCTCCTACGAGCAGTACTTC 15 TRBV6-1 TRBD1 - TRBJ2-7
CASSLVTRTSGGGRSDTQYF TGCGCCAGCAGCTTGGTGACCCGGACTAGCGGGGGAGGAAGGTCGGATACGCAGTATTTT 20 TRBV5-1 TRBD2 - TRBJ2-3
CASSSKGLPGELFF TGTGCCAGCAGCTCTAAAGGACTTCCCGGGGAGCTGTTTTTT 14 TRBV27 - - TRBJ2-2
CASRTDRGGYNEQFF TGTGCCAGCAGGACCGACAGGGGAGGTTACAATGAGCAGTTCTTC 15 TRBV2 TRBD1 - TRBJ2-1
CASSHKTGYANTGELFF TGCGCCAGCAGCCACAAGACAGGCTACGCGAACACCGGGGAGCTGTTTTTT 17 TRBV4-3 - many TRBJ2-2
CASSLDGRSEQFF TGTGCCAGCAGCTTAGATGGTAGGAGTGAGCAGTTCTTC 13 TRBV7-3 - - TRBJ2-1
CATCLGGYTDTQYF TGCGCCACCTGCCTGGGCGGGTACACAGATACGCAGTATTTT 14 TRBV5-1 - - TRBJ2-3
CASSLVRGGRDEQFF TGTGCCAGCAGCTTGGTACGGGGGGGCCGGGATGAGCAGTTCTTC 15 TRBV5-4 TRBD2 - TRBJ2-1
CASKRGQGRFLDEQFF TGCGCCAGCAAAAGGGGGCAGGGAAGGTTTTTGGATGAGCAGTTCTTC 16 TRBV5-1 TRBD1 - TRBJ2-1
CAWSVPGGQGAPAPHDTQYF TGTGCCTGGAGTGTACCCGGAGGACAGGGGGCCCCGGCCCCTCACGATACGCAGTATTTT 20 TRBV30 TRBD1 - TRBJ2-3
CASSPGTSGGPTYEQYF TGTGCCAGCAGCCCAGGGACTAGCGGGGGGCCGACCTACGAGCAGTACTTC 17 TRBV5-4 TRBD2 - TRBJ2-7
CASSLIVSLSMTDTQYF TGTGCCAGCAGCTTGATTGTTTCCCTATCTATGACAGATACGCAGTATTTT 17 TRBV5-6 - - TRBJ2-3
CASSQGGSEQYF TGTGCCAGCAGCCAAGGTGGGAGTGAGCAGTACTTC 12 TRBV4-2 - - TRBJ2-7
CASSLSFSGLAVYEQYF TGTGCCAGCAGTTTATCCTTTAGTGGGCTAGCGGTTTACGAGCAGTACTTC 17 TRBV27 TRBD2 - TRBJ2-7
CASSLGAGRETQYF TGTGCCAGCAGCTTAGGAGCGGGAAGGGAGACCCAGTACTTC 14 TRBV7-9 TRBD2 - TRBJ2-5
CASSGGTVVGAFF TGTGCCAGCAGCGGCGGGACAGTGGTCGGAGCTTTCTTT 13 TRBV9 TRBD1 once TRBJ1-1
CASSLRGLAAGELFF TGTGCCAGCAGCCTCCGCGGACTAGCGGCTGGGGAGCTGTTTTTT 15 TRBV7-2 TRBD2 - TRBJ2-2
CASSPRSGGNEQFF TGTGCCAGCTCACCACGCAGCGGGGGGAATGAGCAGTTCTTC 14 TRBV18 TRBD2 - TRBJ2-1
CASSLFRRQYF TGTGCCAGCAGCTTATTCAGGCGACAGTATTTT 11 TRBV11-2 - - TRBJ2-3
CASSVDTGGYGYTF TGTGCCAGCAGCGTAGACACGGGGGGCTATGGCTACACCTTC 14 TRBV9 - once TRBJ1-2
CASSPRDRESNQPQHF TGTGCCAGCTCACCAAGGGACAGAGAAAGCAATCAGCCCCAGCATTTT 16 TRBV18 TRBD1 - TRBJ1-5
CASSFSIDEGIGAFPTQYF TGTGCCAGCAGCTTCAGTATTGACGAGGGCATAGGAGCCTTCCCTACGCAGTATTTT 19 TRBV9 - many TRBJ2-3
CASRKTTGAEANVLTF TGTGCCAGCAGGAAAACGACAGGGGCTGAGGCCAACGTCCTGACTTTC 16 TRBV5-4 TRBD1 - TRBJ2-6
CASSSHGGAVEQFF TGTGCCAGCAGCTCCCACGGGGGGGCGGTTGAGCAGTTCTTC 14 TRBV11-1 TRBD2 - TRBJ2-1
CASSVATGSRPLHF TGTGCCAGCAGCGTAGCTACAGGGAGCAGACCCCTCCACTTT 14 TRBV9 - - TRBJ1-6
CASDRNTEAFF TGTGCCAGCGACAGGAACACTGAAGCTTTCTTT 11 TRBV2 - - TRBJ1-1
CASTGAGNEQYF TGTGCCAGTACAGGGGCAGGGAACGAGCAGTACTTC 12 TRBV6-5 TRBD1 - TRBJ2-7
CASSKPGQGTDTQYF TGTGCCAGCAGCAAACCGGGACAGGGGACAGATACGCAGTATTTT 15 TRBV4-2 TRBD1 - TRBJ2-3
CAISESSGGNEQFF TGTGCCATCAGTGAGTCTAGCGGGGGGAATGAGCAGTTCTTC 14 TRBV10-3 TRBD2 once TRBJ2-1
CASSVAGSGANVLTF TGTGCCAGCAGCGTAGCAGGGTCAGGGGCCAACGTCCTGACTTTC 15 TRBV9 - - TRBJ2-6
CASSGTGVSPLHF TGTGCCAGTTCGGGGACAGGGGTCTCACCCCTCCACTTT 13 TRBV2 TRBD1 - TRBJ1-6
CASSTPRQGSYGYTF TGTGCCAGTAGTACTCCCCGACAGGGAAGCTATGGCTACACCTTC 15 TRBV19 TRBD1 - TRBJ1-2
CASSSTGTEETQYF TGTGCCAGCAGCTCGACCGGGACAGAAGAGACCCAGTACTTC 14 TRBV5-6 TRBD1 - TRBJ2-5
CASCSLAGETQYF TGTGCCAGCTGCTCACTAGCCGGGGAGACCCAGTACTTC 13 TRBV2 - - TRBJ2-5
CASSFGVYEQYF TGTGCCAGCAGCTTCGGGGTCTACGAGCAGTACTTC 12 TRBV11-2 - few TRBJ2-7
CASSAGAGVETQYF TGTGCCAGCAGCGCCGGGGCGGGAGTGGAGACCCAGTACTTC 14 TRBV6-1 TRBD2 - TRBJ2-5
CASRGGDVDTIYF TGTGCCAGCAGGGGGGGAGACGTGGACACCATATATTTT 13 TRBV6-6 - - TRBJ1-3
CASSESGGNQPQHF TGTGCCAGCAGTGAGTCCGGGGGCAATCAGCCCCAGCATTTT 14 TRBV6-4 - many TRBJ1-5
CASSSIAGGTDTQYF TGTGCCAGCAGCTCCATAGCGGGGGGGACAGATACGCAGTATTTT 15 TRBV7-9 TRBD2 - TRBJ2-3
CASSLQGAKEKLFF TGTGCCAGCAGCTTACAGGGGGCTAAGGAAAAACTGTTTTTT 14 TRBV11-3 TRBD1 - TRBJ1-4
CASSATGQPDF TGTGCCAGCAGCGCAACGGGACAGCCAGACTTT 11 TRBV9 TRBD1 - TRBJ1-1
CASQPGLVYEQYF TGTGCCAGCCAACCGGGACTCGTCTACGAGCAGTACTTC 13 TRBV2 - - TRBJ2-7
CSVNTGTGRQPQHF TGCAGCGTCAATACCGGGACAGGGAGACAGCCCCAGCATTTT 14 TRBV29-1 TRBD1 few TRBJ1-5
CASSVALRGWETQYF TGTGCCAGCAGCGTAGCGTTGCGGGGGTGGGAGACCCAGTACTTC 15 TRBV9 TRBD2 - TRBJ2-5
CASSKTDRVRNEQFF TGTGCCAGCAGCAAAACCGACAGGGTTCGGAATGAGCAGTTCTTC 15 TRBV21-1 - - TRBJ2-1
CATSRTGNQPQHF TGTGCCACCAGCAGAACAGGGAATCAGCCCCAGCATTTT 13 TRBV15 - - TRBJ1-5
CASSNHYEQYF TGCGCCAGCAGCAATCACTACGAGCAGTACTTC 11 TRBV5-1 - - TRBJ2-7
CASSLEGSSNQPQHF TGTGCCAGCAGCTTGGAGGGGTCGAGCAATCAGCCCCAGCATTTT 15 TRBV11-2 - - TRBJ1-5
CASISTNTGELFF TGTGCCAGCATTTCTACGAACACCGGGGAGCTGTTTTTT 13 TRBV6-1 - - TRBJ2-2
CASSILASGTYEQYF TGTGCCAGTAGTATATTGGCTAGCGGAACCTACGAGCAGTACTTC 15 TRBV19 TRBD2 - TRBJ2-7
CASRSQIFGSPLHF TGTGCCAGCCGATCGCAGATTTTCGGGTCACCCCTCCACTTT 14 TRBV2 - few TRBJ1-6
CASSDSGDSPLHF TGTGCCAGCAGTGACTCAGGGGACTCACCCCTCCACTTT 13 TRBV6-1 - - TRBJ1-6
CASSVGGQGNQPQHF TGTGCCAGCAGTGTAGGAGGACAGGGTAATCAGCCCCAGCATTTT 15 TRBV2 TRBD1 - TRBJ1-5
CASTRRGGPSYEQYF TGTGCCAGCACCCGACGGGGGGGCCCCTCCTACGAGCAGTACTTC 15 TRBV5-4 TRBD2 - TRBJ2-7
CASSPGFRLAGVNEQFF TGTGCCAGTAGTCCCGGCTTTAGGCTAGCGGGGGTTAATGAGCAGTTCTTC 17 TRBV19 TRBD2 once TRBJ2-1
CATSRADTYYSNQPQHF TGTGCCACCAGCAGAGCAGACACCTATTATAGCAATCAGCCCCAGCATTTT 17 TRBV15 - - TRBJ1-5